This record covers a single T cell receptor beta chain. Its antigen remains unknown. The junction does not match germline at one end; this may be a read error. This specimen comes from a study of cytomegalovirus exposure and HLA in healthy donors. PCR primers comprised 60 Vbeta and 13 Jbeta primers. The protocol was immunoSEQ multiplex PCR, while the TCRdb copy is restricted to in-frame clones and leaves out a portion. The table shows 130,000 to 150,000 clones, with approximately 80% occurring only once. Germline assignment: CDR1 MDHEN and CDR2 SYDVKM. The length of the CDR3 is 12 residues. General study results and limits: Reported performance of the classifier showed diagnosis of cytomegalovirus status with high specificity and sensitivity.

The clonotype originates from a male donor in good health and CMV-seronegative. This rearrangement joins TRBV28 to TRBJ1-1; a possible D gene is TRBD1 (5 bases). The sequencing input was PBMCs. CDR3 bases: TGTGCCAGCGGTTTGGGGGGCACTGAAGCTTTCTTT. This sequence encodes CASGLGGTEAFF.